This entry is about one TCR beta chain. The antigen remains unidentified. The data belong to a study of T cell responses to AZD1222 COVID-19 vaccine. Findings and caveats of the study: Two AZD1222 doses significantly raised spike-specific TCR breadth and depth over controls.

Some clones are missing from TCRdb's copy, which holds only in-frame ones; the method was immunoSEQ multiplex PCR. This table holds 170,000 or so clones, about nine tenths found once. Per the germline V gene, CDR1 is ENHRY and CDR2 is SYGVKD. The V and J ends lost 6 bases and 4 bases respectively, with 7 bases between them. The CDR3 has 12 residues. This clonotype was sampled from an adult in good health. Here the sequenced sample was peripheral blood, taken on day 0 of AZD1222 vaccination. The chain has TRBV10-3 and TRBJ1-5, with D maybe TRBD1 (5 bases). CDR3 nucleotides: TGTGCCATCAGCCGGACAAATCAGCCCCAGCATTTT. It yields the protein CAISRTNQPQHF.